This TCR beta chain emerged from a study of identical twins. Study-wide findings and caveats: Potential partial confounding of zero-insertion analyses by invariant MAIT and iNKT cells was noted. Clonotypes of the beta chain that were abundant in cord blood carried fewer insertions (memory repertoires showed none). The analysis was cross-sectional rather than longitudinal within donors.

MiXCR, run by TCRdb on the 5' RACE reads, gives a single entry per CDR3 protein. This table holds 1.5 million to 2 million distinct CDR3 sequences, 32% found once. In regard to this clonotype: Its antigen remains unidentified.

There are 17 residues in the CDR3. Germline values: CDR1 WSHSY, CDR2 SAAADI. The origin of this receptor is a newborn girl in good health. The genes are TRBV10-2 and TRBJ2-7, with TRBD2 matching over 11 bases. The DNA end is more similar to TRBJ2-5, so the J call may be wrong. Sequencing was carried out using cord blood. The CDR3 DNA follows: TGCGCCAGCAGTGATGCGGGACTAGCGGCCTCAAAAGAGACCCAGTACTTC. Translating it yields CASSDAGLAASKETQYF.